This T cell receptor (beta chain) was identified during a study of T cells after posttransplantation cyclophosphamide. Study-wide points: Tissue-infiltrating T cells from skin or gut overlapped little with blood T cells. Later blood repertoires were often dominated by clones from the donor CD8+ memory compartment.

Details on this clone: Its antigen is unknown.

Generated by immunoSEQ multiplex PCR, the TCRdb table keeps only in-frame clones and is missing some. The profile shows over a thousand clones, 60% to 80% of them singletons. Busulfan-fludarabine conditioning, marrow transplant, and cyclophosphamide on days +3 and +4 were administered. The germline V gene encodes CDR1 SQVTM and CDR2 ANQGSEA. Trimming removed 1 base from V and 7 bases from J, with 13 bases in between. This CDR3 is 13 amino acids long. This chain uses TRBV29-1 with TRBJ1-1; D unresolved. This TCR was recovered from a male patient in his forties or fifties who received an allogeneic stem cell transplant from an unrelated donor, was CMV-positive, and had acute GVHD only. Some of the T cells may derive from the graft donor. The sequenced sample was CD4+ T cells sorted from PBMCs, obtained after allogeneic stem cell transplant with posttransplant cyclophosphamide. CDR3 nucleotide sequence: TGCAGCGTTGAAGGGGCGGGAGATCATGAAGCTTTCTTT. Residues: CSVEGAGDHEAFF.